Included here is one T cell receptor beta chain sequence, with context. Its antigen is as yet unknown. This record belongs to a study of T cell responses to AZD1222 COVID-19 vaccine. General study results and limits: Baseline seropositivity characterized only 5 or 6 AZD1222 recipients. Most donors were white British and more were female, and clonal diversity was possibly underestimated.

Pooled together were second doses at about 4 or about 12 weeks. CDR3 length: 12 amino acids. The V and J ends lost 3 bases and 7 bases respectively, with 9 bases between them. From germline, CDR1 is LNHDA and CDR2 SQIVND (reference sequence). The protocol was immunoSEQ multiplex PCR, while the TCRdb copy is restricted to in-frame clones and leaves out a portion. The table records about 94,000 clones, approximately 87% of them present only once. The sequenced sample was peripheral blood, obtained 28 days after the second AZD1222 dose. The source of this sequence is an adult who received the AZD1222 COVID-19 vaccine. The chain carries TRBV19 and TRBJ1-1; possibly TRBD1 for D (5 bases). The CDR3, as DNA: TGTGCCAGTAGTATGGCGGGGCTTGAAGCTTTCTTT. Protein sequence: CASSMAGLEAFF.